These T cell receptor beta chains were read from a single sample in a study of control samples from healthy donors and cancer patients. This table comes from immunoSEQ multiplex PCR, and its TCRdb copy is limited to in-frame clones, with some not included. The sample has about 220,000 clones, over 90% seen once. The sequenced sample consisted of blood. These receptors came from a man aged 50-60 years in good health. Each CDR3 is given with its conserved first and last residue. A D gene is named only where the DNA matches it firmly. The size field is filled for only some rows; it gives once, few, many or a size class.

clone size: few
D gene: TRBD2
V gene: TRBV5-1
J gene: TRBJ2-5
CDR3 DNA: TGCGCCAGCAGCCCCCGGGATAGCGGGTATAGCCAAGAGACCCAGTACTTC
CDR3 protein: CASSPRDSGYSQETQYF

clone size: -
D gene: TRBD2
V gene: TRBV2
J gene: TRBJ2-1
CDR3 DNA: TGTGCCAGCAGTGACAGCGGGGGGGCCTATGAGCAGTTCTTC
CDR3 protein: CASSDSGGAYEQFF

clone size: -
D gene: -
V gene: TRBV5-1
J gene: TRBJ2-7
CDR3 DNA: TGCGCCAGCAGCCTGGTTGGGGACACGGTCTACGAGCAGTACTTC
CDR3 protein: CASSLVGDTVYEQYF

clone size: once
D gene: -
V gene: TRBV3-1/TRBV3-2
J gene: TRBJ1-2
CDR3 DNA: TGTGCCAGCAGTCTTAATCGGGGGATGGGCGGCTACACCTTC
CDR3 protein: CASSLNRGMGGYTF

clone size: -
D gene: -
V gene: TRBV5-1
J gene: TRBJ1-6
CDR3 DNA: TGCGCCAGCAGCTTGGGTAACGTTCTTAATTCACCCCTCCACTTT
CDR3 protein: CASSLGNVLNSPLHF

clone size: -
D gene: -
V gene: TRBV7-3
J gene: TRBJ2-6
CDR3 DNA: TGTGCCAGCAGCTTAGGGTCGGGACCTGGGGCCAACGTCCTGACTTTC
CDR3 protein: CASSLGSGPGANVLTF

clone size: -
D gene: TRBD1
V gene: TRBV2
J gene: TRBJ1-6
CDR3 DNA: TGTGCCAGCGGAGGGACAGGGGGTGGCAATTCACCCCTCCACTTT
CDR3 protein: CASGGTGGGNSPLHF

clone size: -
D gene: -
V gene: TRBV19
J gene: TRBJ1-5
CDR3 DNA: TGTGCCAGTACCTCCCTGTCGGGGGTTGGGCAGCCCCAGCATTTT
CDR3 protein: CASTSLSGVGQPQHF

clone size: -
D gene: TRBD2
V gene: TRBV30
J gene: TRBJ2-1
CDR3 DNA: TGTGCCTGTTCTCAGCGGGGGGGCTACAATGAGCAGTTCTTC
CDR3 protein: CACSQRGGYNEQFF

clone size: -
D gene: TRBD2
V gene: TRBV5-1
J gene: TRBJ2-5
CDR3 DNA: TGCGCCAGCAGCTTCGCCGGGACTAGAAACAGAGAGACCCAGTACTTC
CDR3 protein: CASSFAGTRNRETQYF

clone size: -
D gene: -
V gene: TRBV7-9
J gene: TRBJ2-6
CDR3 DNA: TGTGCCAGCAGCCCAACGGGGGCTGGGGCCAACGTCCTGACTTTC
CDR3 protein: CASSPTGAGANVLTF

clone size: -
D gene: -
V gene: TRBV5-1
J gene: TRBJ1-1
CDR3 DNA: TGCGCCAGCAGCTTGGGCCTTGGGGACACTGAAGCTTTCTTT
CDR3 protein: CASSLGLGDTEAFF

clone size: -
D gene: TRBD1
V gene: TRBV6-5
J gene: TRBJ2-5
CDR3 DNA: TGTGCCAGCAGCCTAGGGGGACAGAAAGAGACCCAGTACTTC
CDR3 protein: CASSLGGQKETQYF

clone size: -
D gene: -
V gene: TRBV24-1
J gene: TRBJ1-5
CDR3 DNA: TGTGCCACCAGTGAGGGCAGTGGGTATCAGCCCCAGCATTTT
CDR3 protein: CATSEGSGYQPQHF

clone size: -
D gene: -
V gene: TRBV6-1
J gene: TRBJ2-1
CDR3 DNA: TGTGCCAGCAGTGACACCGGGACGGCCTACAATGAGCAGTTCTTC
CDR3 protein: CASSDTGTAYNEQFF

clone size: -
D gene: -
V gene: TRBV5-1
J gene: TRBJ1-2
CDR3 DNA: TGCGCCAGCGAGAAGACTCCTGGGGACTATGGCTACACCTTC
CDR3 protein: CASEKTPGDYGYTF

clone size: -
D gene: -
V gene: TRBV6-5
J gene: TRBJ1-2
CDR3 DNA: TGTGCCAGCAGATTACAGGCTAACTATGGCTACACCTTC
CDR3 protein: CASRLQANYGYTF

clone size: once
D gene: -
V gene: TRBV4-3
J gene: TRBJ2-4
CDR3 DNA: TGCGCCAGCAGCCAAGAGAGGCCTGGACTAGCCAAAAACATTCAGTACTTC
CDR3 protein: CASSQERPGLAKNIQYF

clone size: -
D gene: -
V gene: TRBV7-2
J gene: TRBJ2-2
CDR3 DNA: TGTGCCAGCAGCTCACAGGGTTTGGACACCGGGGAGCTGTTTTTT
CDR3 protein: CASSSQGLDTGELFF

clone size: -
D gene: -
V gene: TRBV7-2
J gene: TRBJ1-6
CDR3 DNA: TGTGCCAGCAGCTATCAGGGTTCACCCCTCCACTTT
CDR3 protein: CASSYQGSPLHF

clone size: -
D gene: TRBD2
V gene: TRBV6-2/TRBV6-3
J gene: TRBJ2-1
CDR3 DNA: TGTGCCAGCAGCCAGACTAGCGGGGGGGCGGCGGGGCAGTTCTTC
CDR3 protein: CASSQTSGGAAGQFF

clone size: -
D gene: -
V gene: TRBV7-7
J gene: TRBJ2-2
CDR3 DNA: TGTGCCAGCAGTCTTGGGACACTTACGAACACCGGGGAGCTGTTTTTT
CDR3 protein: CASSLGTLTNTGELFF

clone size: -
D gene: TRBD2
V gene: TRBV19
J gene: TRBJ2-3
CDR3 DNA: TGTGCCGTCAGGGGAGGCGGGGGGCGCACAGATACGCAGTATTTT
CDR3 protein: CAVRGGGGRTDTQYF

clone size: -
D gene: -
V gene: TRBV19
J gene: TRBJ1-4
CDR3 DNA: TGTGCCAGTAGTTCAGGGTGGGCTAATGAAAAACTGTTTTTT
CDR3 protein: CASSSGWANEKLFF

clone size: -
D gene: -
V gene: TRBV6-2/TRBV6-3
J gene: TRBJ1-4
CDR3 DNA: TGTGCCAGCAGTTACACCGGGACCCAGGGGGAAAAACTGTTTTTT
CDR3 protein: CASSYTGTQGEKLFF

clone size: -
D gene: -
V gene: TRBV2
J gene: TRBJ2-5
CDR3 DNA: TGTGCCAGCAGTGACTCCGGACTCCCCACAGAGACCCAGTACTTC
CDR3 protein: CASSDSGLPTETQYF

clone size: -
D gene: TRBD1
V gene: TRBV18
J gene: TRBJ1-2
CDR3 DNA: TGTGCCAGCTCAACGGGACAGGGAACTCCCGGCTACACCTTC
CDR3 protein: CASSTGQGTPGYTF

clone size: -
D gene: -
V gene: TRBV27
J gene: TRBJ1-6
CDR3 DNA: TGTGCCAACAGTTTAGGGAATGATTCACCCCTCCACTTT
CDR3 protein: CANSLGNDSPLHF

clone size: -
D gene: -
V gene: TRBV3-1/TRBV3-2
J gene: TRBJ1-1
CDR3 DNA: TGTGCCAGCAGTGGGGTTGACACTGAAGCTTTCTTT
CDR3 protein: CASSGVDTEAFF

clone size: -
D gene: TRBD2
V gene: TRBV9
J gene: TRBJ2-7
CDR3 DNA: TGTGCCAGCAGCCCCCAGGGACTAGCGGGCTACGAGCAGTACTTC
CDR3 protein: CASSPQGLAGYEQYF

clone size: few
D gene: -
V gene: TRBV6-5
J gene: TRBJ2-7
CDR3 DNA: TGTGCCAGCATAAGCGGGGACACGAGCTCCTACGAGCAGTACTTC
CDR3 protein: CASISGDTSSYEQYF

clone size: -
D gene: -
V gene: TRBV7-2
J gene: TRBJ1-5
CDR3 DNA: TGTGCCAGCAGCCCCCGGTTCGGAGGGCCCCAGCATTTT
CDR3 protein: CASSPRFGGPQHF

clone size: few
D gene: -
V gene: TRBV19
J gene: TRBJ1-1
CDR3 DNA: TGTGCCAGTGCACAGGGATGGTACACTGAAGCTTTCTTT
CDR3 protein: CASAQGWYTEAFF

clone size: -
D gene: -
V gene: TRBV2
J gene: TRBJ1-5
CDR3 DNA: TGTGCCAGCAGTGGGACAGGCAATCAGCCCCAGCATTTT
CDR3 protein: CASSGTGNQPQHF

clone size: -
D gene: -
V gene: TRBV5-8
J gene: TRBJ1-5
CDR3 DNA: TGTGCCAGCAGCTTGAGGGGGAATCAGCCCCAGCATTTT
CDR3 protein: CASSLRGNQPQHF

clone size: -
D gene: TRBD1
V gene: TRBV29-1
J gene: TRBJ1-3
CDR3 DNA: TGCAGCGTCGGACAGGACGTTAACACCATATATTTT
CDR3 protein: CSVGQDVNTIYF

clone size: -
D gene: -
V gene: TRBV6-1
J gene: TRBJ2-3
CDR3 DNA: TGTGCCAGCAGTGAAAGGTTGGGGGGCGGAGGGGCCACAGATACGCAGTATTTT
CDR3 protein: CASSERLGGGGATDTQYF

clone size: -
D gene: TRBD1
V gene: TRBV28
J gene: TRBJ1-2
CDR3 DNA: TGTGCCAGTGGACAGGGGGTCTATGGCTACACCTTC
CDR3 protein: CASGQGVYGYTF

clone size: -
D gene: -
V gene: TRBV2
J gene: TRBJ1-2
CDR3 DNA: TGTGCCAGCTCTACTGAGGCTAACTATGGCTACACCTTC
CDR3 protein: CASSTEANYGYTF

clone size: -
D gene: TRBD1
V gene: TRBV3-1/TRBV3-2
J gene: TRBJ1-2
CDR3 DNA: TGTGCCAGCAGCCAAACGGGGAGGGGGCCTAACTATGGCTACACCTTC
CDR3 protein: CASSQTGRGPNYGYTF

clone size: -
D gene: -
V gene: TRBV20-1
J gene: TRBJ2-5
CDR3 DNA: TGCAGTGCTATCCCACCCTGGACCCAGTACTTC
CDR3 protein: CSAIPPWTQYF

clone size: -
D gene: -
V gene: TRBV6-5
J gene: TRBJ1-2
CDR3 DNA: TGTGCCAGCAGTTACTTTGGGGGGCTCGGCTACACCTTC
CDR3 protein: CASSYFGGLGYTF

clone size: once
D gene: TRBD1
V gene: TRBV5-1
J gene: TRBJ1-1
CDR3 DNA: TGCGCCAGCAGCAAGGACAGGGGGCATGAAGCTTTCTTT
CDR3 protein: CASSKDRGHEAFF

clone size: -
D gene: TRBD2
V gene: TRBV5-6
J gene: TRBJ2-5
CDR3 DNA: TGTGCCAGCGGCGGGGGGGCCGGGAGGGAAGAGACCCAGTACTTC
CDR3 protein: CASGGGAGREETQYF

clone size: -
D gene: -
V gene: TRBV5-1
J gene: TRBJ1-2
CDR3 DNA: TGCGCCAGCAGCTCGAATTTCGCTGGCTACACCTTC
CDR3 protein: CASSSNFAGYTF

clone size: -
D gene: TRBD1
V gene: TRBV5-1
J gene: TRBJ1-2
CDR3 DNA: TGCGCCAGCAGCTTGGCCAGGGGGACGGCGACCTATGGCTACACCTTC
CDR3 protein: CASSLARGTATYGYTF

clone size: -
D gene: -
V gene: TRBV27
J gene: TRBJ2-6
CDR3 DNA: TGTGCCAGCAGAATCTCTGGGGCCAACGTCCTGACTTTC
CDR3 protein: CASRISGANVLTF

clone size: -
D gene: -
V gene: TRBV24-1
J gene: TRBJ2-1
CDR3 DNA: TGTGCCACCAGTGATTTGACTAGTTTCCGCAATGAGCAGTTCTTC
CDR3 protein: CATSDLTSFRNEQFF

clone size: -
D gene: -
V gene: TRBV18
J gene: TRBJ2-7
CDR3 DNA: TGTGCCAGCTCCCTGGGTAATTTGGGCTACGAGCAGTACTTC
CDR3 protein: CASSLGNLGYEQYF

clone size: -
D gene: TRBD1
V gene: TRBV4-1
J gene: TRBJ2-4
CDR3 DNA: TGCGCCAGCAGCGCAGTGAAAATCAGGGGGCCCAAAAACATTCAGTACTTC
CDR3 protein: CASSAVKIRGPKNIQYF

clone size: -
D gene: -
V gene: TRBV5-1
J gene: TRBJ2-5
CDR3 DNA: TGCGCCAGCAGCTTGGAGGAGACCCAGTACTTC
CDR3 protein: CASSLEETQYF

clone size: -
D gene: -
V gene: TRBV6-2/TRBV6-3
J gene: TRBJ1-5
CDR3 DNA: TGTGCCAGCAGTACCGAATTCGTTTATCAGCCCCAGCATTTT
CDR3 protein: CASSTEFVYQPQHF

clone size: -
D gene: -
V gene: TRBV10-3
J gene: TRBJ2-1
CDR3 DNA: TGTGCCATCTCGGGGGTTGGCGATGAGCAGTTCTTC
CDR3 protein: CAISGVGDEQFF

clone size: -
D gene: TRBD1
V gene: TRBV2
J gene: TRBJ1-4
CDR3 DNA: TGTGCCAGCAGCCCTCTGACAGGGGGTGAAAAACTGTTTTTT
CDR3 protein: CASSPLTGGEKLFF